This TCR beta chain originates from a study of cytomegalovirus exposure and HLA in healthy donors (dated by TCRdb to about 2017). As for the study more broadly: According to a later analysis, one platform produced both the 110 or so validation repertoires and the 720 or so repertoires of the first cohort. The study was designed to test whether signatures of past pathogen exposure could be identified by cataloging public T cell receptors. A separate validation cohort of approximately 130 different subjects was used in addition to the 666-subject first cohort. To predict cytomegalovirus infection status, the study brought together high-throughput TCR immunosequencing, statistical association of individual TCRs with disease status, and machine learning.

Details on this clone: Its antigen is still unknown. No qualities accompany the bases; no much larger clone lies one base away.

Library preparation employed the immunoSEQ multiplex PCR assay. Under the source paper's analysis protocol: A statistical classification framework was built to diagnose cytomegalovirus status from the catalog of TCR beta chain sequences. In TCRdb, the immuneACCESS table is reduced to in-frame sequences with V and J assigned. These tables do not hold every clone; where another copy was compared, an unresolved V gene accounts for under half, and the others remain unexplained. The DNA was the basis for D and trimming; V, J and clone size are from that table. The table for this sample lists 100,000 to 150,000 clones; roughly nine tenths of them were counted only once. Roughly 2% of the sample lies in the top ten. The donors were included in the validation cohort of over a hundred subjects, a group kept apart from the roughly 670-subject first cohort. Overall study outcomes, separate from this receptor: In vitro tests confirmed that a few of the cytomegalovirus-associated TCR beta chains recognize cytomegalovirus antigens. According to the authors, the approach could potentially be generalized to other disease states and immunological phenotypes. The validation cohort had no HLA typing available for a later analysis, so co-occurrence within that cohort was assessed over all 120 or so repertoires. While some public TCRs were present in many individuals, most TCR sequences turned up only very rarely across donors. In both the original and validation cohorts, the classifier was reported to diagnose cytomegalovirus status with high specificity and sensitivity. Of the cluster scores, roughly 95% were above 0 in a later analysis, which found that TCRs clustered in the first cohort also tended to co-occur in the 120 or so validation repertoires. The study gave a list of some 150 TCR beta chains associated with cytomegalovirus.

V loses 5 bases of germline sequence and J loses 3 bases, and the interval between the two ends is 20 bases. The germline V gene (reference sequence) specifies LNHDA as CDR1 and SQIVND as CDR2. The CDR3 spans 17 residues, from the cysteine through the phenylalanine. The DNA shown is the 51-base CDR3, in frame from base 1. The chain uses TRBV19 and TRBJ1-5; the D gene cannot be resolved reliably. The TCR sequence derives from a young woman in good health and CMV-seronegative. The material sequenced was PBMCs. The CDR3 sequence is CASSSVVPRRNNQPQHF. The sequence in DNA is TGTGCCAGTAGTTCCGTCGTCCCGAGGAGGAACAATCAGCCCCAGCATTTT.